The rows below give T cell receptor beta chains drawn from one sample of a study of post-analysis software for immune sequencing data. TCRdb itself ran the PCR reads through MiXCR, one entry per CDR3 protein. The data show roughly 430,000 distinct CDR3 sequences, with over 30% seen just once and approximately 7.7% held by the top ten. Sequences were obtained from blood. These receptors all come from a girl aged 2 to 9 with multiple sclerosis. Both conserved end residues are part of each CDR3. D genes are given only for firm matches. Clone size appears in some rows only: once, few, many, or a class for an expanded clone.

d_gene: -
v_gene: TRBV12-3/TRBV12-4
abundance: few
j_gene: TRBJ2-5
CDR3nt: TGTGCCAGCAGCTACACAGGACGAACACAAGAGACCCAGTACTTC
CDR3aa: CASSYTGRTQETQYF

d_gene: -
v_gene: TRBV20-1
abundance: few
j_gene: TRBJ2-1
CDR3nt: TGCAGCCACCCGGGACTGACGATAAATGAGCAGTTCTTC
CDR3aa: CSHPGLTINEQFF

d_gene: -
v_gene: TRBV27
abundance: -
j_gene: TRBJ1-5
CDR3nt: TGTGCCAGCAGGGACGTTAATAGCAATCAGCCCCAGCATTTT
CDR3aa: CASRDVNSNQPQHF

d_gene: -
v_gene: TRBV29-1
abundance: few
j_gene: TRBJ2-3
CDR3nt: TGCAGCGTTGAAGTCCCAGAAGAGACTACGCAGTATTTT
CDR3aa: CSVEVPEETTQYF

d_gene: -
v_gene: TRBV20-1
abundance: -
j_gene: TRBJ1-5
CDR3nt: TGCAGTGCTATGACCCCAGGGGCAAGACAGCCCCAGCATTTT
CDR3aa: CSAMTPGARQPQHF

d_gene: TRBD1
v_gene: TRBV29-1
abundance: -
j_gene: TRBJ1-1
CDR3nt: TGCAGCGTCATCGGAGGACAGGGGGTCTCTGAAGCTTTCTTT
CDR3aa: CSVIGGQGVSEAFF

d_gene: -
v_gene: TRBV11-2
abundance: -
j_gene: TRBJ1-2
CDR3nt: TGTGCCAGCAGCTTAGGATCAGGGACCGGCTACACCTTC
CDR3aa: CASSLGSGTGYTF

d_gene: -
v_gene: TRBV7-9
abundance: -
j_gene: TRBJ2-1
CDR3nt: TGTGCCAGCAGCCCTCCCACCCGGATTGTGCAGTTCTTC
CDR3aa: CASSPPTRIVQFF

d_gene: TRBD1
v_gene: TRBV27
abundance: few
j_gene: TRBJ1-2
CDR3nt: TGTGCCAGCAGTCCCTTATGGGACAGGCGTTACTATGGCTACACCTTC
CDR3aa: CASSPLWDRRYYGYTF

d_gene: -
v_gene: TRBV27
abundance: -
j_gene: TRBJ2-1
CDR3nt: TGTGCCAGCAGCCCTAGATCGGGTGAGCAGTTCTTC
CDR3aa: CASSPRSGEQFF

d_gene: -
v_gene: TRBV9
abundance: -
j_gene: TRBJ2-2
CDR3nt: TGTGCCAGCAGCCCCGGGGTAGTCAGAAGGGAGCTGTTTTTT
CDR3aa: CASSPGVVRRELFF

d_gene: -
v_gene: TRBV7-9
abundance: -
j_gene: TRBJ1-4
CDR3nt: TGTGCCAGCAGCTCCCGAACGGGGCACAGGTCTAATGAAAAACTGTTTTTT
CDR3aa: CASSSRTGHRSNEKLFF